The subject of this entry is one T cell receptor (beta chain). These data belong to a study of blood T cell repertoires in COVID-19. In the study overall: Sites across the United States, Italy and Spain contributed samples from acute and convalescent COVID-19. Sources were T cells, B-cell-depleted T cells, or PBMCs; the material itself was cDNA or gDNA.

CDR3 length: 12 amino acids. Per germline, CDR1 LNHDA and CDR2 SQIVND (reference sequence). Deletions cut 9 bases from V and 3 bases from J, with 11 bases between. Per the original methods: The assay estimated nucleated cells by amplifying reference gene primers. Profiling relied on immunoSEQ multiplex PCR, and the TCRdb table lists in-frame clones only, not all of them. For V, J and clone size, that table is used; D and trimming come from the DNA. In the table there are some 50,000 clones, over 70% of which are singletons. The sample consisted of peripheral blood. The sequence was collected from a human donor in a cohort sampled during active COVID-19. The chain combines TRBV19 with TRBJ2-5; D is perhaps TRBD1 (7 bases). Written as DNA, the CDR3 is TGTGCCAGCCGGGGGACAGAAGAGACCCAGTACTTC. This encodes CASRGTEETQYF. The entire variable domain, with the rest obtained from reference TRBV19 and TRBJ2-5, is as follows: DGGITQSPKYLFRKEGQNVTLSCEQNLNHDAMYWYRQDPGQGLRLIYYSQIVNDFQKGDIAEGYSVSREKKESFPLTVTSAQKNPTAFYLCASRGTEETQYFGPGTRLLVL.